This entry lists 18 T cell receptor beta chains sequenced from one sample in a study of blood T cell repertoires in COVID-19. Assay: immunoSEQ multiplex PCR; the TCRdb copy retains only in-frame clones and omits some. The sample carries approximately 77,000 clones, roughly 90% recorded once. Sequencing used peripheral blood. All receptors come from a man aged 50 to 59 with active COVID-19.

The J gene is TRBJ2-5, the V gene TRBV4-2; the D gene is possibly TRBD1 (6 bases). CDR1 is LGHNA, CDR2 YNFKEQ, per germline. This CDR3 is built from 14 residues. V lost 1 base and J lost 2, with 8 bases in between. The CDR3 nucleotides read TGTGCCAGCAGCCAAGCAGGGGTGCAAGAGACCCAGTACTTC. Translation gives CASSQAGVQETQYF.

In nucleotides, the CDR3 is TGTGCCAGCAGCCCCCTGCTAGCGGGAGTTCGAGAGACCCAGTACTTC. Its protein product is CASSPLLAGVRETQYF. This rearrangement joins TRBV4-2 to TRBJ2-5, with 10 nucleotides matching TRBD2. There are 16 residues in the CDR3. The ends lost 4 bases at V and 4 bases at J; junction bases unmatched: 9. Germline CDR1 and CDR2: LGHNA and YNFKEQ.

CDR3 in amino acids: CASSLRSYNEQFF. CDR3 nucleotide sequence: TGTGCCAGCAGTTTGCGGAGTTACAATGAGCAGTTCTTC. The rearrangement links TRBV12-3 or TRBV12-4 to TRBJ2-1; D gene ambiguous. This CDR3 region has 13 residues. V gave up 3 bases and J gave up 4 bases, with 7 bases separating them.

The chain has TRBV29-1 and TRBJ2-7, with TRBD1 matching 9 bases. Unmatched junction bases numbered 5, after V lost 5 bases and J lost 3 bases. This CDR3 is built from 13 residues. CDR1 and CDR2 from the germline V gene are SQVTM and ANQGSEA. CDR3: CSVQTGGGYEQYF. The CDR3 nucleotides read TGCAGCGTTCAGACAGGGGGGGGCTACGAGCAGTACTTC.

This clone showed up just once. The chain has TRBV15 and TRBJ2-1; 9 bases match TRBD1. The CDR3 is 21 residues long. CDR1 and CDR2 (germline): LNHNV, YYDKDF (reference sequence). V trimming: 3 bases; J trimming: 3 bases; junction bases outside the gene matches: 21. CDR3 amino acids: CATSSENAGTGWYSDYNEQFF. As DNA, the CDR3 is TGTGCCACCAGCAGCGAAAACGCAGGGACAGGGTGGTACAGCGACTACAATGAGCAGTTCTTC.

V and J are TRBV28 and TRBJ1-6; no definite D call. Germline CDR1 MDHEN, CDR2 SYDVKM. V was cut by 3 bases and J by 7 bases, with 10 bases left in between. The CDR3 spans 14 residues. The CDR3 DNA reads TGTGCCAGCAGTTTGCCGGGTTGGAATTCACCCCTCCACTTT. It specifies CASSLPGWNSPLHF. Looking up the rest from reference TRBV28 and TRBJ1-6 gives the full variable domain: DVKVTQSSRYLVKRTGEKVFLECVQDMDHENMFWYRQDPGLGLRLIYFSYDVKMKEKGDIPEGYSVSREKKERFSLILESASTNQTSMYLCASSLPGWNSPLHFGNGTRLTVT.

The V call is TRBV20-1, the J call TRBJ2-1; possible D gene TRBD2, 5 bases. The CDR3 extends over 11 amino acids. Germline CDR1 is DFQATT and CDR2 is SNEGSKA (reference sequence). Trimming cost V 7 bases and J 7 bases, with 11 bases left between them. CDR3 residues: CSGVAKNEQFF. The CDR3 bases are TGCAGTGGAGTAGCGAAAAATGAGCAGTTCTTC.

V usage is TRBV7-9 and J usage is TRBJ2-7; 7 bases align to TRBD1. The CDR3 consists of 14 residues. Germline values: CDR1 SEHNR, CDR2 FQNEAQ (reference sequence). V shed 3 bases, J shed 5 bases, and the junction held 7 bases outside the gene matches. The CDR3 nucleotides are TGTGCCAGCAGCTTGGGACAGAGGGTCGACGAGCAGTACTTC. Residues: CASSLGQRVDEQYF. Using reference TRBV7-9 and TRBJ2-7 for the parts outside the CDR3, the full variable domain is DTGVSQNPRHKITKRGQNVTFRCDPISEHNRLYWYRQTLGQGPEFLTYFQNEAQLEKSRLLSDRFSAERPKGSFSTLEIQRTEQGDSAMYLCASSLGQRVDEQYFGPGTRLTVT.

The chain is built from TRBV5-8 and TRBJ2-3; D possibly corresponds to TRBD1 (6 bases). CDR3 size: 14 residues. The V gene lost 4 bases and the J gene lost 2 bases, with 11 bases spanning the gap. Per the germline V gene, CDR1 is SGHTS and CDR2 is YDEGEE. CDR3 residues: CASSHRDNTDTQYF. The CDR3 bases are TGTGCCAGCAGCCACAGGGATAACACAGATACGCAGTATTTT. Filled out from reference TRBV5-8 and TRBJ2-3, the complete variable domain reads EAGVTQSPTHLIKTRGQQATLRCSPISGHTSVYWYQQALGLGLQFLLWYDEGEERNRGNFPPRFSGRQFPNYSSELNVNALELEDSALYLCASSHRDNTDTQYFGPGTRLTVL.

The chain combines TRBV7-3 with TRBJ2-3; perhaps TRBD2 as D (6 bases). The CDR3 spans 13 residues. Looked up from germline, CDR1 is SGHTA and CDR2 is FQGTGA. V was pared by 2 bases and J by 6 bases, with 9 bases between. Here the CDR3 DNA reads TGTGCCAGCAGCTTATCCCGGGGGGATACGCAGTATTTT. As protein: CASSLSRGDTQYF.

The V gene is TRBV19, the J gene TRBJ2-3; perhaps TRBD2 as D (5 bases). Trimming removed 7 bases at V and 1 base at J, with 15 bases between. The CDR3 has 15 amino acids. Germline loops: CDR1 LNHDA, CDR2 SQIVND (reference sequence). The CDR3 loop reads CASNQGGWGTDTQYF. The CDR3 coding sequence is TGTGCCAGTAACCAAGGAGGATGGGGCACAGATACGCAGTATTTT.

The chain links TRBV19 to TRBJ2-5; TRBD1 agrees at 7 bases. With V trimmed by 6 bases and J by 4 bases, 14 bases remained unmatched. CDR3 length: 16 residues. CDR1 is LNHDA, CDR2 SQIVND, per germline (reference sequence). CDR3 sequence reads: CASSLRLDRAAETQYF. CDR3 in DNA: TGTGCCAGTAGCCTACGACTCGACAGGGCGGCAGAGACCCAGTACTTC.

The chain couples TRBV7-9 to TRBJ2-3, with 9 bases matching TRBD1. CDR3 length equals 15 residues. The ends lost 5 bases at V and 5 bases at J; junction bases unmatched: 8. Germline lookup yields CDR1 SEHNR and CDR2 FQNEAQ (reference sequence). The CDR3 reads CASSAPGQGKDTQYF. The DNA of the CDR3 is TGTGCCAGCAGCGCACCGGGACAGGGAAAAGATACGCAGTATTTT.

The chain combines TRBV9 with TRBJ2-2, with 7 bases lining up with TRBD2. From germline, CDR1 is SGDLS and CDR2 YYNGEE. The trim removed 0 bases at V and 2 bases at J, leaving 4 bases unmatched. The CDR3 extends over 16 amino acids. DNA of the CDR3: TGTGCCAGCAGCGTAGTAGGGAGGGGAAACACCGGGGAGCTGTTTTTT. Protein: CASSVVGRGNTGELFF.

This chain connects TRBV5-1 to TRBJ1-1; a possible D gene is TRBD1 (5 bases). CDR3 length: 14 amino acids. Germline values: CDR1 SGHRS, CDR2 YFSETQ. The V end lost 0 bases, the J end lost 5 bases, and 11 bases lay between the germline ends. In DNA, the CDR3 is TGCGCCAGCAGCTTGGTGGGGCGGGGGACTGAAGCTTTCTTT. Translating gives CASSLVGRGTEAFF.

The chain is built from TRBV18 and TRBJ2-7; D is perhaps TRBD2 (6 bases). This CDR3 has 17 amino acids. V dropped 0 bases and J dropped 3 bases, with 18 bases sitting between them. In germline, CDR1 is KGHSH, CDR2 LQKENI. CDR3 protein: CASSPPSLAGLIYEQYF. The CDR3 DNA is TGTGCCAGCTCACCACCGTCTCTTGCAGGACTAATCTACGAGCAGTACTTC.

The V and J genes are TRBV6-2 or TRBV6-3 and TRBJ1-2; maybe TRBD1 (5 bases). CDR3 length: 12 residues. With 7 bases removed from V and 8 bases from J, the gap between germline ends came to 14 bases. Germline assignment: CDR1 MNHEY and CDR2 SVGEGT. In DNA form, the CDR3 reads TGTGCCAGCAACCCAGACGCAGGGGGCTACACCTTC. Translation: CASNPDAGGYTF.

The V and J genes are TRBV7-6 and TRBJ1-3; tentative D call: TRBD1 (5 bases). V lost 1 base and J lost 4, with 14 bases in between. The CDR3 is 16 residues long. Germline CDR1 is SGHVS and CDR2 is FNYEAQ. The CDR3 region is CASSLDKPGSGNTIYF. The CDR3 bases are TGTGCCAGCAGCTTAGACAAGCCAGGGTCAGGAAACACCATATATTTT.